This TCR beta chain was sequenced in a study of shared clonotypes between healthy human individuals. Turning to the study itself: With ages of 18 to 49, the donors were a couple of women and three men. Overall study results and limits: What rarefaction showed was incomplete sorted-subset sequencing despite large depth. Across several donors, naive CD4 shared roughly 5%, naive CD8 more than 3%, memory CD4 roughly 2.1%, memory CD8 approximately 0.4%.

Remarks on this clone: Its cognate antigen is unknown.

V was pared by 5 bases and J by 6 bases, with 12 bases between. Germline assignment: CDR1 SEHNR and CDR2 FQNEAQ (reference sequence). The CDR3 length is 13 residues. TCRdb's copy holds only in-frame clones and misses some; the assay was immunoSEQ multiplex PCR. The sample lists roughly 2 million clones; roughly 94% were seen once. Positive CCR7 selection of CD45RO-negative cells yielded the naive CD8 cells, and terminally differentiated effector memory CD45RA+ cells were excluded. Within Nashville, Tennessee resided all donors, each a Caucasian adult. This sequence joins TRBV7-9 and TRBJ2-3; D might be TRBD2 (5 bases). The receptor comes from a man in his late teens or twenties in good health. The sequenced material came from naive CD8+ T cells sorted from blood. The CDR3 protein is CASSPPGFDTQYF. CDR3 DNA: TGTGCCAGCAGCCCCCCGGGATTCGATACGCAGTATTTT. The full variable domain, rest sourced from reference TRBV7-9 and TRBJ2-3, is DTGVSQNPRHKITKRGQNVTFRCDPISEHNRLYWYRQTLGQGPEFLTYFQNEAQLEKSRLLSDRFSAERPKGSFSTLEIQRTEQGDSAMYLCASSPPGFDTQYFGPGTRLTVL.